Described below is a single T cell receptor (beta chain) sequence and its context. These data belong to a study of prognosis after radiotherapy for stage I lung cancer. Study overall: Patients with tumors diagnosed as squamous cell carcinoma numbered roughly 7, and those with adenocarcinoma 12 to 13. Distant metastases arose in a few patients, median 7 months post-radiotherapy; fewer than 18 had no significant progression.

It was by two-round multiplex PCR that TCR beta CDR3 was amplified from genomic DNA. Amplification in first-round PCR relied on primers specific to each TRBV and TRBJ gene. TCRdb independently ran MiXCR on the multiplex PCR reads; one entry per CDR3 protein. Among fewer than 25,000 distinct CDR3 sequences listed, 43% were seen once. Germline loops: CDR1 DFQATT, CDR2 SNEGSKA (reference sequence). Trimming shortened V by 5 bases and J by 1 base, and 17 bases separated the two germline ends. The CDR3 spans 15 residues. V usage is TRBV20-1 and J usage is TRBJ1-1; D gene unclear. The specimen was PBMCs, collected before or after stereotactic body radiation therapy (not recorded which). The TCR comes from a donor over 45 with non-small cell lung cancer. Here the CDR3 reads CSASSLLEENTEAFF. CDR3 nucleotides: TGCAGTGCTTCCTCACTCTTGGAGGAGAACACTGAAGCTTTCTTT.